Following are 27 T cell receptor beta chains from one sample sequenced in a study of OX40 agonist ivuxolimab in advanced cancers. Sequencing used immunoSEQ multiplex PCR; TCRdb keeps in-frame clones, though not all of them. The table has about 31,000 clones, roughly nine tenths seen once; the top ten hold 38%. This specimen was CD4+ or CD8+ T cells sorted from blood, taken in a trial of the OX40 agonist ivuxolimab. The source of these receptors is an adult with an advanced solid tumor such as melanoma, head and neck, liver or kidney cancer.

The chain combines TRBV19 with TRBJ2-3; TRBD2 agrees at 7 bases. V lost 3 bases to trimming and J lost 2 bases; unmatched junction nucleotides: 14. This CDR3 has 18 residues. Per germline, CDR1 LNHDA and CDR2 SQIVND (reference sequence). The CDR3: CASSMKRGRASDTDTQYF. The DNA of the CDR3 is TGTGCCAGTAGTATGAAACGGGGGAGGGCTAGTGACACAGATACGCAGTATTTT.

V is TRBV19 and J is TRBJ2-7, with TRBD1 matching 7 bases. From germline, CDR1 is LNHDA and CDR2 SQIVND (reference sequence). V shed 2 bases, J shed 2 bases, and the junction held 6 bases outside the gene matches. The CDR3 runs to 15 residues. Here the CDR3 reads CASSIIGDSTYEQYF. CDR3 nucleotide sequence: TGTGCCAGTAGTATAATTGGGGACAGCACCTACGAGCAGTACTTC.

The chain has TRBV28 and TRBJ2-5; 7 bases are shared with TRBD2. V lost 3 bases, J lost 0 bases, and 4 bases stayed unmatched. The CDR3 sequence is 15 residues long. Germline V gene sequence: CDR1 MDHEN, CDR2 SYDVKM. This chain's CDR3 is CASSLGGSYQETQYF. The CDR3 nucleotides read TGTGCCAGCAGTTTGGGCGGGAGTTACCAAGAGACCCAGTACTTC. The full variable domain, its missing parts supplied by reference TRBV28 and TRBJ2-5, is DVKVTQSSRYLVKRTGEKVFLECVQDMDHENMFWYRQDPGLGLRLIYFSYDVKMKEKGDIPEGYSVSREKKERFSLILESASTNQTSMYLCASSLGGSYQETQYFGPGTRLLVL.

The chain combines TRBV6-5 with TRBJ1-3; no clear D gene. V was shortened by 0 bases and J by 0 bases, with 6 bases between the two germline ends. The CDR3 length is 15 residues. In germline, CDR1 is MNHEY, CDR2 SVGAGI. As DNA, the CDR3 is TGTGCCAGCAGTTACTCTCTCAGCTCTGGAAACACCATATATTTT. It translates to CASSYSLSSGNTIYF.

Here the CDR3 reads CASRPQGRGEQFF. Written as DNA, the CDR3 is TGTGCCAGCAGACCACAGGGGAGAGGTGAGCAGTTCTTC. The chain is built from TRBV27 and TRBJ2-1; 7 nucleotides align to TRBD1. Trimming cost V 6 bases and J 9 bases; bases outside gene matches: 8. The CDR3 is 13 amino acids. Germline loops: CDR1 MNHEY, CDR2 SMNVEV (reference sequence).

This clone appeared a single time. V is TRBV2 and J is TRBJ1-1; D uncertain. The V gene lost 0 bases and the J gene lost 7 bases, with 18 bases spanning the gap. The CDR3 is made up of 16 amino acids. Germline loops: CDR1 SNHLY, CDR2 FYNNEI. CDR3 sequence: CASSEARVDLPDEAFF. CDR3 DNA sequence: TGTGCCAGCAGTGAAGCGCGGGTAGATTTACCAGATGAAGCTTTCTTT.

CDR3 in amino acids: CASSDGVASKGKAYEQYF. CDR3 nucleotides: TGTGCCAGTAGTGACGGGGTTGCTAGCAAGGGAAAGGCCTACGAGCAGTACTTC. The chain combines TRBV19 with TRBJ2-7; possibly TRBD2 for D (5 bases). Looked up from germline, CDR1 is LNHDA and CDR2 is SQIVND (reference sequence). The CDR3 is made up of 18 amino acids. Trimming took 5 bases from V and 2 from J, leaving 25 bases between them.

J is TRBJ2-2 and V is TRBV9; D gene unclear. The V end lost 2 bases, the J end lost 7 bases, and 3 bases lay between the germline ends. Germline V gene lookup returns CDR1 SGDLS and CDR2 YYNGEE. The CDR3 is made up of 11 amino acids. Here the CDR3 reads CASSVGGELFF. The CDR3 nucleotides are TGTGCCAGCAGCGTTGGCGGGGAGCTGTTTTTT.

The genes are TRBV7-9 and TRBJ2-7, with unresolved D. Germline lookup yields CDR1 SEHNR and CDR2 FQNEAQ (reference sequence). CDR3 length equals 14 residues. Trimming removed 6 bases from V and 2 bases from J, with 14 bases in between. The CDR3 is CASRLDGPTYEQYF. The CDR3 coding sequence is TGTGCCAGCAGATTGGACGGACCTACCTACGAGCAGTACTTC.

CDR3 loop: CASSSAGGGGLPINYEQYF. The CDR3 DNA reads as TGTGCCAGCAGCTCAGCAGGTGGGGGGGGACTCCCAATAAACTACGAGCAGTACTTC. J is TRBJ2-7 and V is TRBV11-2; TRBD2 matches at 7 bases. The CDR3 covers 19 residues. J gave up 3 bases and V 4 bases, and 21 bases lay outside the gene matches. The germline CDR1 and CDR2 sequences are SGHAT and FQNNGV. Full variable domain (rest looked up from reference TRBV11-2 and TRBJ2-7): EAGVAQSPRYKIIEKRQSVAFWCNPISGHATLYWYQQILGQGPKLLIQFQNNGVVDDSQLPKDRFSAERLKGVDSTLKIQPAKLEDSAVYLCASSSAGGGGLPINYEQYFGPGTRLTVT.

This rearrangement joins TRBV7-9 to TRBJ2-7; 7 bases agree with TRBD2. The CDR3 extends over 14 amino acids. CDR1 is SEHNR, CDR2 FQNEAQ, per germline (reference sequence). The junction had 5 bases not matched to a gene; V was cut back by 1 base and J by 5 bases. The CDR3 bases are TGTGCCAGCAGCTTAGTCGGGAGGTTCAACGAGCAGTACTTC. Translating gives CASSLVGRFNEQYF.

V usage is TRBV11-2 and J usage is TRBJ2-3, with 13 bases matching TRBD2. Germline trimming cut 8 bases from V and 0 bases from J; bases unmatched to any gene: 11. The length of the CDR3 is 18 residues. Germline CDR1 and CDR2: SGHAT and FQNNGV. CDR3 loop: CASGAGLAGSLSTDTQYF. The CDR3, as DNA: TGTGCCAGCGGGGCGGGACTAGCGGGAAGCCTAAGCACAGATACGCAGTATTTT.

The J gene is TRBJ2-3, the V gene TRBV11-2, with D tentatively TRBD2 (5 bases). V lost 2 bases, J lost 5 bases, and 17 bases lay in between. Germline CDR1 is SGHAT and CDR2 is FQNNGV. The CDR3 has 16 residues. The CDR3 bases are TGTGCCAGCAGCTTACAGCGGATAGAAGGCATAGATACGCAGTATTTT. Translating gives CASSLQRIEGIDTQYF.

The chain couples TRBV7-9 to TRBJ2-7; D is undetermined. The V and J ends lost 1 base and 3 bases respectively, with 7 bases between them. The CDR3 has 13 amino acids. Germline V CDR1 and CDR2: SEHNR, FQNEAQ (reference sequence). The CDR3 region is CASSLGSHYEQYF. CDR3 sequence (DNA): TGTGCCAGCAGCTTAGGTAGTCACTACGAGCAGTACTTC.

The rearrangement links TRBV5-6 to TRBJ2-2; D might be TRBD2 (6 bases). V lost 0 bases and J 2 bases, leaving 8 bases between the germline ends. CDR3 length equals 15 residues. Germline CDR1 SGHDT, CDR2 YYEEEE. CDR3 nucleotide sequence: TGTGCCAGCAGCTTGGGTGGGACTAACACCGGGGAGCTGTTTTTT. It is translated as CASSLGGTNTGELFF.

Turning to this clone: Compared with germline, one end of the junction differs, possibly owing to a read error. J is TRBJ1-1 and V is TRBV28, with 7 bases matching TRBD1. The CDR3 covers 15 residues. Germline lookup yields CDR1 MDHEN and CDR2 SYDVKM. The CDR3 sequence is CASSPGQEMNTDAFF. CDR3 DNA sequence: TGTGCCAGCAGTCCTGGACAGGAGATGAACACTGATGCTTTCTTT.

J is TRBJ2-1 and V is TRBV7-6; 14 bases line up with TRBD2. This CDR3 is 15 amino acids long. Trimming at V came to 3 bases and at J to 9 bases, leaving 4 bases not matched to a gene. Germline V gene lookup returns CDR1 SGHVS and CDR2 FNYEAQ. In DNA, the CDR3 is TGTGCCAGCAGCTTGTTGACTAGCGGGAGGGGTGAGCAGTTCTTC. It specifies CASSLLTSGRGEQFF.

CDR3 sequence (DNA): TGCGCCAGCAGCCAAGTCCAAGGGTACTCCTACAATGAGCAGTTCTTC. Protein: CASSQVQGYSYNEQFF. This rearrangement joins TRBV4-3 to TRBJ2-1; D not resolved. The CDR3 contains 16 residues. Germline V gene sequence: CDR1 LGHNA, CDR2 YSLEER. V lost 1 base, J lost 0 bases, and 10 bases lay in between.

In DNA form, the CDR3 reads TGTGCCAGCAGCGTAAGGGCCTCAGAGGGGGCTTTCTTT. Encoded protein: CASSVRASEGAFF. The chain uses TRBV9 and TRBJ1-1, with D tentatively TRBD1 (5 bases). The V end was cut by 1 base, the J end by 11 bases, with 15 bases between. Germline V gives CDR1 SGDLS, CDR2 YYNGEE. This CDR3 is built from 13 residues. Using reference TRBV9 and TRBJ1-1 for the parts outside the CDR3, the full variable domain is DSGVTQTPKHLITATGQRVTLRCSPRSGDLSVYWYQQSLDQGLQFLIQYYNGEERAKGNILERFSAQQFPDLHSELNLSSLELGDSALYFCASSVRASEGAFFGQGTRLTVV.

The CDR3 reads CASSPIRGQGAPEAFF. CDR3 DNA sequence: TGTGCCAGCAGTCCAATCAGGGGCCAGGGGGCCCCTGAAGCTTTCTTT. The V and J genes are TRBV7-9 and TRBJ1-1, with 8 bases fitting TRBD1. V dropped 6 bases and J dropped 6; count of bases not matched to a gene: 15. This CDR3 spans 16 amino acids. The germline V gene encodes CDR1 SEHNR and CDR2 FQNEAQ (reference sequence).

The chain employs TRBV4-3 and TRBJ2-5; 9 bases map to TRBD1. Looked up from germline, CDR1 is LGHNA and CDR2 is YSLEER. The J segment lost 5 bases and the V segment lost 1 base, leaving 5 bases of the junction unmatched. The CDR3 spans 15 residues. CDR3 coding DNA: TGCGCCAGCAGCCAAGGGGACAGGGACGTTGAGACCCAGTACTTC. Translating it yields CASSQGDRDVETQYF.

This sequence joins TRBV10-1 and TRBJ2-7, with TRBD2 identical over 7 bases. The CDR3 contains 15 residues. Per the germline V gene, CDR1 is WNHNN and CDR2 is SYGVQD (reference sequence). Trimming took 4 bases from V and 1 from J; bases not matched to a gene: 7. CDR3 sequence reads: CASSGGGRGSYEQYF. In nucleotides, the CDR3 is TGCGCCAGCAGTGGTGGCGGGAGAGGTTCCTACGAGCAGTACTTC.

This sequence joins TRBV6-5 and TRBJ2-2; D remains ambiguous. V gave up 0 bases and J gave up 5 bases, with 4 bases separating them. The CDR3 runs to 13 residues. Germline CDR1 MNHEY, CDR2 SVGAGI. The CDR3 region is CASSYSRTGELFF. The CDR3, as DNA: TGTGCCAGCAGTTACTCGAGGACCGGGGAGCTGTTTTTT.

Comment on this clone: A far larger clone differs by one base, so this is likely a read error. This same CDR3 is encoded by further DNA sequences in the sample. The CDR3 coding sequence is TGCGCCAGCAGCCAAGAAGAGTTTGGGTTTGAAGAGACCCAGTACTTC. It yields the protein CASSQEEFGFEETQYF. V usage is TRBV4-1 and J usage is TRBJ2-5, with D unclear. Between the trimmed V and J ends, which lost 0 bases and 3 bases, there was a span of 14 bases. The CDR3 is made up of 16 amino acids. Germline values: CDR1 MGHRA, CDR2 YSYEKL.

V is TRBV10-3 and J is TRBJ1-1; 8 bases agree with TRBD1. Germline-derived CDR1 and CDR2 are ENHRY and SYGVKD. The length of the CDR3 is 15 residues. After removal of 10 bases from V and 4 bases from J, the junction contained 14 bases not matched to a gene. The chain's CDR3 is CATGTSWTGRTEAFF. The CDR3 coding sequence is TGTGCCACCGGAACCTCCTGGACAGGGCGCACTGAAGCTTTCTTT.

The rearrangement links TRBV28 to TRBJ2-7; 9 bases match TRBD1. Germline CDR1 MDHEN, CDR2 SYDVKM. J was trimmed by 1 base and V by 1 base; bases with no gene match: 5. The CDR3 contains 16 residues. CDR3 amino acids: CASSLLHGTGSYEQYF. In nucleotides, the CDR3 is TGTGCCAGCAGTTTATTGCACGGGACAGGGTCCTACGAGCAGTACTTC.

The CDR3 here is CASSQPILIGTYNEQFF. In DNA form, the CDR3 reads TGCGCCAGCAGCCAACCTATTCTTATCGGAACCTACAATGAGCAGTTCTTC. The chain carries TRBV4-1 and TRBJ2-1, with D unresolved. V was clipped by 2 bases and J by 2 bases, with 16 bases between them. This CDR3 region has 17 residues. Germline CDR1 is MGHRA and CDR2 is YSYEKL.